This is a list of T cell receptor beta chains from one sample in a study of blood T cell repertoires in COVID-19. Sequenced by immunoSEQ multiplex PCR; TCRdb stores in-frame clones only, minus some. Of some 240,000 clones in the sample, approximately 83% were seen once. Sequenced material: PBMCs or T cells enriched from blood (not recorded which). Receptor source: a woman aged 40-49 years with acute COVID-19. The CDR3 runs from the conserved cysteine through the conserved F or W. Each record gives: CDR3 length, J gene, V gene, clone size, CDR3 protein. The listing skips clone size in some rows; elsewhere it reads once, few, many or a size class.

13	TRBJ1-1	TRBV3-1/TRBV3-2	few	CASSQDPDTEAFF
17	TRBJ1-3	TRBV5-1	.	CASSLAGGQGSGNTIYF
13	TRBJ1-1	TRBV25-1	.	CASRTATNTEAFF
15	TRBJ2-7	TRBV25-1	.	CASSGRQGVSYEQYF
20	TRBJ2-7	TRBV6-2/TRBV6-3	.	CASSYPGLAGGPMSLYEQYF
17	TRBJ1-3	TRBV7-9	.	CASSYTGAGGSGNTIYF
17	TRBJ2-1	TRBV23-1	.	CASIDGEREGSYNEQFF
14	TRBJ2-7	TRBV5-1	.	CASGVGVTSYEQYF
15	TRBJ1-5	TRBV5-6	.	CASSLAPGFNQPQHF
18	TRBJ2-3	TRBV19	.	CASSIASGSEGGTDTQYF
14	TRBJ2-7	TRBV11-2	once	CASSRFGGDYEQYF
13	TRBJ1-6	TRBV14	.	CASSRDDNSPLHF
12	TRBJ1-1	TRBV5-6	.	CASKNRNTEAFF
17	TRBJ2-3	TRBV27	.	CASSGIAGAMEADTQYF
14	TRBJ1-1	TRBV30	.	CAWSKLTGNTEAFF
15	TRBJ2-3	TRBV19	.	CASRSGQGAADTQYF
17	TRBJ2-3	TRBV7-9	.	CASSLGSPTKLTDTQYF
15	TRBJ2-1	TRBV5-1	.	CASSLPDRTYNEQFF
15	TRBJ1-4	TRBV4-1	.	CASSRTGQVYEKLFF
15	TRBJ1-5	TRBV2	.	CASSDRGLGNQPQHF
14	TRBJ1-2	TRBV2	.	CASSTRAGKDGYTF
15	TRBJ1-2	TRBV7-9	once	CASSLGTGGTYGYTF
17	TRBJ2-3	TRBV5-4	.	CASSSPPGWRNTDTQYF
16	TRBJ1-1	TRBV2	.	CASSYTTGGVDTEAFF
19	TRBJ2-1	TRBV4-1	.	CASSQDPGGAGGPRNEQFF
11	TRBJ2-3	TRBV12-3/TRBV12-4	few	CASKYADTQYF
15	TRBJ2-3	TRBV7-6	once	CASSLVPGISNTQYF
15	TRBJ1-6	TRBV6-5	.	CASSYLTDRDSPLHF
14	TRBJ1-1	TRBV13	.	CASSPTGHPTEAFF
19	TRBJ2-3	TRBV11-3	.	CASSLSIYRGLPSTDTQYF
17	TRBJ2-2	TRBV5-4	.	CASSPQPGQGDTGELFF
11	TRBJ2-7	TRBV12-3/TRBV12-4	.	CASSLQGEQYF
13	TRBJ1-5	TRBV2	.	CASRRWRDQPQHF
11	TRBJ2-7	TRBV11-3	.	CASGEGYEQYF
14	TRBJ1-3	TRBV14	.	CASSQQGPGNTIYF
17	TRBJ2-1	TRBV5-1	.	CASSRPEKREGNNEQFF
16	TRBJ2-2	TRBV5-1	.	CASSLSGSRNTGELFF
14	TRBJ1-3	TRBV18	.	CASSPGSSGNTIYF
13	TRBJ1-5	TRBV13	.	CASSTQGVQPQHF
16	TRBJ2-5	TRBV5-4	.	CASSEGLAGPQETQYF
14	TRBJ2-2	TRBV5-1	.	CASSLALGTGELFF
16	TRBJ2-3	TRBV18	.	CASSVDTGGSTDTQYF
16	TRBJ2-1	TRBV10-3	.	CAISESLGAPFNEQFF
19	TRBJ2-1	TRBV24-1	.	CATSESGLAGKKPYNEQFF
12	TRBJ2-1	TRBV28	.	CASSFRGNEQFF
13	TRBJ1-1	TRBV3-1/TRBV3-2	.	CASRNRENTEAFF
15	TRBJ2-1	TRBV7-2	.	CASSPRTGIYNEQFF
14	TRBJ1-2	TRBV4-1	.	CASSPLQGVYGYTF
14	TRBJ1-2	TRBV29-1	.	CSVILTGTNYGYTF
11	TRBJ2-7	TRBV2	.	CASSGGYEQYF
15	TRBJ2-4	TRBV15	.	CATSRKIQGQNIQYF
12	TRBJ2-7	TRBV29-1	.	CSVGHPTYEQYF
16	TRBJ1-6	TRBV27	.	CASSLFRGQGASPLHF
15	TRBJ2-3	TRBV15	once	CATSRVDSDTDTQYF
16	TRBJ1-1	TRBV13	once	CASSLDRLGPSTEAFF
15	TRBJ1-5	TRBV19	.	CASMWGQGANQPQHF
15	TRBJ2-3	TRBV11-3	.	CASSTRLAGKDTQYF